These 6 T cell receptor beta chains were all obtained from the same sample, sequenced in a study of early T cells in non-severe SARS-CoV-2 infection. MiXCR, applied by TCRdb to the 5' RACE reads, yields one record per CDR3 protein. The table includes tens of thousands of distinct CDR3 sequences, roughly 12% detected once. Specimen: whole blood. Receptors were obtained from an adult who was a healthcare worker with PCR-confirmed SARS-CoV-2 infection or an uninfected control (not recorded which).

V usage is TRBV12-3 or TRBV12-4 and J usage is TRBJ2-5, with 7 positions matching TRBD2. The CDR3 is 13 amino acids. The V and J ends lost 3 bases and 8 bases, in that order; junction bases with no gene match: 6. The CDR3 region has the DNA TGTGCCAGCAGTTTTCTGGGGGAGGGAACCCAGTACTTC. Translating it yields CASSFLGEGTQYF.

This clonotype occurred many times. This chain joins TRBV9 and TRBJ2-1; 8 nucleotides match TRBD2. The V gene end was trimmed by 1 base and the J gene end by 6 bases; junction bases not matched to a gene: 21. Germline CDR1 reads SGDLS; CDR2 reads YYNGEE. The CDR3 contains 20 residues. The CDR3 nucleotides read TGTGCCAGCAGCGTAACCTCCGGGACTAGTACCTTAGAGGGGCTCAATGAGCAGTTCTTC. Its protein is CASSVTSGTSTLEGLNEQFF.

A remark on this clonotype: Just one base apart from a much larger clone, this may be a read error. The CDR3 ends on some other residue instead of the conserved phenylalanine or tryptophan, so this is likely a read error. The gene calls are TRBV7-9 and TRBJ2-5; D is unclear. CDR1 is SEHNR and CDR2 is FQNEAQ in the germline V gene (reference sequence). The CDR3 covers 12 residues. Trimming stripped 3 bases from V and 9 bases from J, with 11 bases between. CDR3 sequence reads: CASSLPMSAQYY. The CDR3 DNA reads as TGTGCCAGCAGCTTGCCTATGAGCGCCCAGTACTAC.

V is TRBV5-4 and J is TRBJ2-3, with D unresolved. This CDR3 has 15 amino acids. V was cut by 3 bases and J by 2 bases, with 13 bases left in between. Germline CDR1 reads SGHNT; CDR2 reads YYREEE (reference sequence). CDR3 coding DNA: TGTGCCAGCAGCTACGGCCAGGTGCTCACAGATACGCAGTATTTT. Encoded protein: CASSYGQVLTDTQYF.

This clonotype was seen at least ten times. The V and J genes are TRBV20-1 and TRBJ2-1; either TRBD1 or TRBD2 may supply D (5 bases each). The CDR3 covers 19 residues. V was trimmed by 8 bases and J by 2 bases, leaving 31 bases between them. CDR1 is DFQATT and CDR2 is SNEGSKA in the germline V gene (reference sequence). The CDR3 spells CSPKGQGPNDQRTYNEQFF. The CDR3, as DNA: TGCAGTCCAAAAGGCCAGGGACCAAACGACCAACGGACCTACAATGAGCAGTTCTTC.

This clonotype was seen a handful of times. The J gene is TRBJ1-5, the V gene TRBV19; a possible D gene is TRBD1 (5 bases). Germline CDR1 is LNHDA and CDR2 is SQIVND (reference sequence). V lost 6 bases and J lost 4, with 13 bases in between. This CDR3 comprises 14 residues. CDR3 loop: CASSRGGHNQPQHF. CDR3 nucleotides: TGTGCCAGTAGCCGGGGCGGCCATAATCAGCCCCAGCATTTT.